This T cell receptor beta chain was identified during a study of blood T cell repertoires in COVID-19. Participants spanned ages roughly 18 to 90 years and resided in over 20 US areas. Using immunoSEQ multiplex PCR, the repertoire was profiled, and TCRdb retains in-frame clones only, with some absent. The sample carries about 280,000 clones, roughly 80% recorded once. The sequenced sample was PBMCs or T cells enriched from blood (not recorded which). This TCR was sampled from a man in his forties who had been exposed to COVID-19.

CDR3 amino acids: CASTTGNTGELFF. The CDR3, as DNA: TGTGCCAGCACGACAGGGAACACCGGGGAGCTGTTTTTT. V is TRBV5-5 and J is TRBJ2-2; D is perhaps TRBD1 (6 bases). The CDR3 extends over 13 amino acids. V lost 6 bases to trimming and J lost 1 base, with 7 bases between them. CDR1 SGHKS and CDR2 YYEKEE come from the germline V gene (reference sequence).